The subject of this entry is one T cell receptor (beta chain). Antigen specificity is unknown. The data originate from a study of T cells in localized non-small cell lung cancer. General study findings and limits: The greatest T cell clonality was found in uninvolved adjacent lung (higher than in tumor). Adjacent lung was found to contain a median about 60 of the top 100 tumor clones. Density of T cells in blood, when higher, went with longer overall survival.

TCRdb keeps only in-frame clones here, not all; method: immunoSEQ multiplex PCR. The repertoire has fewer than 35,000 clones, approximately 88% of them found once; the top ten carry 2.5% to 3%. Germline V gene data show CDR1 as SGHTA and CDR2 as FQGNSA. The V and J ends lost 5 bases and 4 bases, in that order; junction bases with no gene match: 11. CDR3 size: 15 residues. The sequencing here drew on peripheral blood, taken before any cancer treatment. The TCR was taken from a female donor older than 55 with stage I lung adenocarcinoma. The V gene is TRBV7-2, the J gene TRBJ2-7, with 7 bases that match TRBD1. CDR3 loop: CASSPTDRPPYEQYF. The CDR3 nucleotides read TGTGCCAGCAGCCCCACGGACAGGCCACCATACGAGCAGTACTTC.